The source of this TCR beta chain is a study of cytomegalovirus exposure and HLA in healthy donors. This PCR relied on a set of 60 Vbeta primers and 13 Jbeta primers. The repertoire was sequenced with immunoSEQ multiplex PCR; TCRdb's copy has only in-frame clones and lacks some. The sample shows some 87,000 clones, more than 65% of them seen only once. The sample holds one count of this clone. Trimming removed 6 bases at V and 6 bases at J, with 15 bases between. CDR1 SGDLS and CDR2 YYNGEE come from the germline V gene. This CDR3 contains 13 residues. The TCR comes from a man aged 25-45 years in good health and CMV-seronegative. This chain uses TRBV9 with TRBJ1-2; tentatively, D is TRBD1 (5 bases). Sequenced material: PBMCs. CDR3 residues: CASTAGTGDGYTF. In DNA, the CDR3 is TGTGCCAGCACGGCGGGGACGGGTGATGGCTACACCTTC.